Listed here is a single TCR beta chain. Its antigen remains unidentified. The PCR contained 60 Vbeta and 13 Jbeta primers. This table comes from immunoSEQ multiplex PCR, and its TCRdb copy is limited to in-frame clones, with some not included. There are 70,000 to 90,000 clones in the sample; 65% to 70% occur only once, and about 20% lies in the top ten. The data were obtained in a study of cytomegalovirus exposure and HLA in healthy donors. With 0 bases clipped from V and 1 base from J, the junction kept 4 bases outside the gene matches. The CDR3 consists of 16 residues. Looked up from germline, CDR1 is LNHNV and CDR2 is YYDKDF (reference sequence). Healthy bone marrow donors formed the donor group. Points from the study as a whole: The authors assumed roughly uniform sequencing depth across donors for presence/absence analyses.

This receptor was identified in a man between 40 and 49 years old in good health and CMV-seropositive. Material for sequencing was PBMCs. The J gene is TRBJ2-5, the V gene TRBV15; 8 bases line up with TRBD2. The CDR3 coding sequence is TGTGCCACCAGCAGAGATTCCCGGGGGGGCCAAGAGACCCAGTACTTC. It yields the protein CATSRDSRGGQETQYF.